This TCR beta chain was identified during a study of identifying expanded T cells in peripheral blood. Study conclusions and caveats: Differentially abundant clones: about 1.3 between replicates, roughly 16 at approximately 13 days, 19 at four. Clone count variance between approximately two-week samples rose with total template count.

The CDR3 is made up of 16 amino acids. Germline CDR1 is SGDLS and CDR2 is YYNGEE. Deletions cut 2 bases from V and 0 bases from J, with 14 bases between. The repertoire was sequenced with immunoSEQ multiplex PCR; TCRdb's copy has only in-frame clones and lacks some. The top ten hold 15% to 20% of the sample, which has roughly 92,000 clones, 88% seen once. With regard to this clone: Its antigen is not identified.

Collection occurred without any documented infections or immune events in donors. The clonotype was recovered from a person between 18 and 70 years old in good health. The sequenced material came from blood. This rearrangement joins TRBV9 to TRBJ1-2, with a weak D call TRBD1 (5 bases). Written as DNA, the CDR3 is TGTGCCAGCAGCGTTACCGACAGACCTTCTAACTATGGCTACACCTTC. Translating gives CASSVTDRPSNYGYTF.